A single TCR beta chain is shown here with its context. This clonotype was detected a few times. Its specific antigen is unknown. No base qualities exist here, and no much larger clone lies one base off it. The data originate from a study of T cell repertoires in cytomegalovirus infection (dated by TCRdb to about 2019). Describing the broader study: Recently identified HLA-C-restricted CMV epitopes, whose presentation resists viral immunomodulation, were targeted by peptide stimulations together with well-studied HLA-B-restricted epitopes. Donor HLA type was relevant to the analysis, as public TCR beta signatures indicated carriage of CMV infection together with the matching HLA type.

TCRdb shows the sequencer as Illumina HiSeq 1500. The public reads were reprocessed in TCRdb via fastp at Q25 and MiXCR, keeping in-frame beta chains. Every entry covers one CDR3 protein and lists the most common genes and DNA from its rows. A total of some 800,000 distinct CDR3 sequences appear in this sample, around 29% of them only once. Around 13% of the sample belongs to the ten largest clones. V is cut by 2 bases and J by 1 base, and the space between the germline ends is 12 bases. The CDR3 spans 15 residues, from the cysteine through the phenylalanine. The sequence is cut down to CDR3 DNA, 45 bases in frame from base 1. CDR1 and CDR2, per the germline V gene (reference sequence), are SGHNT and YYREEE. This specimen's treatment or condition label, per the study, means: in vitro stimulation with specific CMV peptide epitopes to enrich CMV-specific T cells. The investigation overall reported the following: The ex vivo response was dominated by HLA-C-restricted CMV-specific TCR beta clonotypes, which also provided the single most frequent clonotype in two of eight donors. Carriers of CMV infection plus the relevant HLA type were discriminated by the cumulative frequency of public TCR beta family members in the study cohort and in an independent approximately 350-donor cohort.

This receptor was obtained from a human donor in good health (CMV status not recorded). Some clones in this sample may be carry-over from other donors' samples. This sequence uses TRBV5-4 and TRBJ1-1, and perhaps TRBD1 as D gene, on 6 matching bases. Sequencing used cultured CD8+ T cells from PBMCs, obtained from culture after CMV antigen stimulation. The bases are TGTGCCAGCAGCTTAAGGGGGTGGGAGAACACTGAAGCTTTCTTT. Its translation is CASSLRGWENTEAFF.